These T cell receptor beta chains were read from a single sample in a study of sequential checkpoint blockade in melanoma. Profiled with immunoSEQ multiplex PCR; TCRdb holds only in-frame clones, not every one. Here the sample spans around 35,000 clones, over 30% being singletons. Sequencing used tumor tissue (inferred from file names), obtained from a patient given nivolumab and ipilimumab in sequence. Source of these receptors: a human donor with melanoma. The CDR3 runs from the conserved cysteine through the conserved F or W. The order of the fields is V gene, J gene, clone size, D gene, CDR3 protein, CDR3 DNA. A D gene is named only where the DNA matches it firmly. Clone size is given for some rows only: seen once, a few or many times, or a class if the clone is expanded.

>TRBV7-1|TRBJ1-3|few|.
CASSGYFGNTIYF
TGTGCCAGCAGCGGGTATTTTGGAAACACCATATATTTT
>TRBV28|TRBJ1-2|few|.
CASSFLDSNYGYTF
TGTGCCAGCAGTTTCTTGGACAGTAACTATGGCTACACCTTC
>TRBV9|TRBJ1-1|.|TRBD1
CASSRTGGREAFF
TGTGCCAGCAGCAGGACAGGGGGCCGAGAAGCTTTCTTT
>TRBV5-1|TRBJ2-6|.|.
CASSLDSLSGANVLTF
TGCGCCAGCAGCTTGGACAGCTTATCTGGGGCCAACGTCCTGACTTTC
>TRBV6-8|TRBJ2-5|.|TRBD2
CASSSGLAGGPLVETQYF
TGTGCCAGCAGTTCGGGACTAGCGGGGGGGCCTCTCGTAGAGACCCAGTACTTC
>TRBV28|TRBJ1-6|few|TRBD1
CASSPGTGANSPLHF
TGTGCCAGCAGTCCCGGGACAGGGGCAAATTCACCCCTCCACTTT
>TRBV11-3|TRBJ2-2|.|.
CASSLERNTGELFF
TGTGCCAGCAGCTTGGAGAGGAACACCGGGGAGCTGTTTTTT
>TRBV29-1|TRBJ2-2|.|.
CSVGLRNTGELFF
TGCAGCGTTGGTCTCAGAAACACCGGGGAGCTGTTTTTT
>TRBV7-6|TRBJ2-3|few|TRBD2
CASSKGGLAGGTQYF
TGTGCCAGCAGCAAGGGGGGACTAGCCGGAGGGACGCAGTATTTT
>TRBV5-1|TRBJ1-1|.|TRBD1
CASSAAGQGRGAEAFF
TGCGCCAGCAGCGCAGCAGGACAGGGTAGGGGAGCTGAAGCTTTCTTT
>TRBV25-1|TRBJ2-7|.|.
CASTRTASSYEQYF
TGTGCCAGTACCAGGACAGCTAGCTCCTACGAGCAGTACTTC
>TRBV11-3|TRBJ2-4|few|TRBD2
CASSLGTTAPKNIQYF
TGTGCCAGCAGCTTGGGGACTACGGCCCCCAAAAACATTCAGTACTTC
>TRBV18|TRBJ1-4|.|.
CASSPYRENEKLFF
TGTGCCAGCTCACCATATAGAGAGAATGAAAAACTGTTTTTT
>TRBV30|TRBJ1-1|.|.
CAWSTLATTEAFF
TGTGCCTGGAGTACACTAGCCACAACTGAAGCTTTCTTT
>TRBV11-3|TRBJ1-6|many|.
CASSLPGTGSPLHF
TGTGCCAGCAGCTTACCGGGTACAGGTTCACCCCTCCACTTT
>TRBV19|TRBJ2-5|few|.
CASSIGGAGQETQYF
TGTGCCAGTAGTATTGGGGGGGCGGGGCAAGAGACCCAGTACTTC
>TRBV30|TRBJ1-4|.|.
CAWSVHPTNEKLFF
TGTGCCTGGAGTGTCCACCCAACTAATGAAAAACTGTTTTTT
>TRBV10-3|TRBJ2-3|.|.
CAISESSDTQYF
TGTGCCATCAGTGAGTCCTCAGATACGCAGTATTTT
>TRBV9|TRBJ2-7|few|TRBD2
CASSVVSGSYEQYF
TGTGCCAGCAGCGTAGTTAGCGGGAGCTACGAGCAGTACTTC
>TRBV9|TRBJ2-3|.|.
CASSPDGTDTQYF
TGTGCCAGCAGCCCGGACGGGACGGATACGCAGTATTTT
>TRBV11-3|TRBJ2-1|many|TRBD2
CASSLKRLAGDEQFF
TGTGCCAGCAGCTTAAAGAGACTAGCCGGGGATGAGCAGTTCTTC
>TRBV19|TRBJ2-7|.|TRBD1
CASASGTAYEQYF
TGTGCCAGTGCCTCCGGGACAGCCTACGAGCAGTACTTC
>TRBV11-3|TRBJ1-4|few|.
CASSRDGGANEKLFF
TGTGCCAGCAGCCGAGACGGTGGAGCTAATGAAAAACTGTTTTTT
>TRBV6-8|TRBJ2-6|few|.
CASSQDSGGGANVLTF
TGTGCCAGCAGTCAGGACAGCGGAGGTGGGGCCAACGTCCTGACTTTC
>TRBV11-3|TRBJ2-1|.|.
CASSSQAGAFNEQFF
TGTGCCAGCAGTTCCCAGGCGGGGGCGTTCAATGAGCAGTTCTTC
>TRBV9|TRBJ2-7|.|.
CASSVRQAYYEQYF
TGTGCCAGCAGCGTAAGACAGGCATACTACGAGCAGTACTTC
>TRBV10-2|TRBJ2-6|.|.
CASRGDLSRSGANVLTF
TGCGCCAGCAGGGGGGACCTCTCTAGGTCTGGGGCCAACGTCCTGACTTTC
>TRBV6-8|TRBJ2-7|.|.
CASSYSKSPYEQYF
TGTGCCAGCAGTTACTCGAAAAGTCCATACGAGCAGTACTTC
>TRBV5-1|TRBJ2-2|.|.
CASSLAGGDGELFF
TGCGCCAGCAGCTTGGCAGGAGGGGACGGGGAGCTGTTTTTT
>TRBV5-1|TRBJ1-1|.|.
CATTNGVGSTEAFF
TGCGCCACCACCAATGGGGTAGGGAGCACTGAAGCTTTCTTT
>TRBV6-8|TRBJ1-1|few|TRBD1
CASSPLVRDSEAFF
TGTGCCAGCAGTCCTCTAGTCCGGGACAGTGAAGCTTTCTTT
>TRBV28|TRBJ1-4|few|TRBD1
CASSPGQGREKLFF
TGTGCCAGCAGCCCGGGACAGGGTAGAGAAAAACTGTTTTTT
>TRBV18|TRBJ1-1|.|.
CASSPPRQNTEAFF
TGTGCCAGCTCACCACCAAGACAGAACACTGAAGCTTTCTTT
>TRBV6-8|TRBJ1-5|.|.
CASSYPPFYVGQHF
TGTGCCAGCAGTTACCCCCCCTTTTATGTGGGCCAGCATTTT
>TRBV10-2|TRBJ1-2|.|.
CASNFRAYYGYTF
TGCGCCAGCAACTTTCGAGCGTACTATGGCTACACCTTC
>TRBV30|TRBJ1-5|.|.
CAWSGSLNQPQHF
TGTGCCTGGAGTGGTTCCCTTAATCAGCCCCAGCATTTT
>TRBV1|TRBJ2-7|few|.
CTSSQLGTRTPYEQYF
TGCACCAGCAGCCAGCTAGGGACTAGAACCCCCTACGAGCAGTACTTC
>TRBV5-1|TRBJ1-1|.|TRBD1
CASSPRSGTVNTEAFF
TGCGCCAGCAGCCCACGATCCGGGACAGTGAACACTGAAGCTTTCTTT
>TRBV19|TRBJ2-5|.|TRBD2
CASSPTSGKETQYF
TGTGCCAGTAGTCCGACTAGCGGGAAAGAGACCCAGTACTTC
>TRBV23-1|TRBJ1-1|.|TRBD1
CASSLTGATEAFF
TGCGCCAGCAGCTTAACAGGGGCCACTGAAGCTTTCTTT
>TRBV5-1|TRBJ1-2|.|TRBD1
CASRVGTDNYGYTF
TGCGCCAGCAGGGTCGGGACAGACAACTATGGCTACACCTTC
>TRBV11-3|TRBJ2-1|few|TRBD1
CASTPRDSSYNEQFF
TGTGCCAGCACCCCAAGGGACAGTTCCTACAATGAGCAGTTCTTC
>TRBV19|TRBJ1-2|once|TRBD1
CASSSQGAPGYTF
TGTGCCAGTAGTTCACAGGGGGCGCCAGGCTACACCTTC
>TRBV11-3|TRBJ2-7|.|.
CASSLVATDHYEQYF
TGTGCCAGCAGCTTAGTTGCGACAGACCACTACGAGCAGTACTTC
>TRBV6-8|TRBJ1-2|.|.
CASAARVEAYGYTF
TGTGCCAGCGCTGCCCGGGTCGAAGCCTATGGCTACACCTTC
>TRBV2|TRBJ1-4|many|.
CASSQDPGDEKLFF
TGTGCCAGCAGTCAAGACCCGGGAGATGAAAAACTGTTTTTT
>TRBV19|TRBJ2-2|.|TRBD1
CASSPLPGQGAAVTGELFF
TGTGCCAGTAGTCCTTTACCCGGACAGGGGGCGGCCGTGACCGGGGAGCTGTTTTTT
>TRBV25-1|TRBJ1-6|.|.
CASSYAGDNSPLHF
TGTGCCAGCAGCTACGCAGGGGATAATTCACCCCTCCACTTT
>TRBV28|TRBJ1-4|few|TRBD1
CASSSWFRDRHEKLFF
TGTGCCAGCAGTTCTTGGTTTCGGGACAGACATGAAAAACTGTTTTTT
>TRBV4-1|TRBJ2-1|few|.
CASSPLPGVSYNEQFF
TGCGCCAGCAGCCCCCTACCGGGGGTCTCCTACAATGAGCAGTTCTTC
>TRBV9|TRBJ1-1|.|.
CASSVVVATTEAFF
TGTGCCAGCAGCGTAGTGGTGGCGACCACTGAAGCTTTCTTT